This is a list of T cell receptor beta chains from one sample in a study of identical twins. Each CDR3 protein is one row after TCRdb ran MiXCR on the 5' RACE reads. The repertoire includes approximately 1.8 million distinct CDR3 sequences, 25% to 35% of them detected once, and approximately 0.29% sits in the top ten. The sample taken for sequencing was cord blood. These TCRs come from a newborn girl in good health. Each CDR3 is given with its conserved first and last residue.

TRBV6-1 CASSEAGRGSNQPQHF
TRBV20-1 CSAAQRERTYEQYF
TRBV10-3 CAAGGTGVHEQFF
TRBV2 CASSEVNRSYEQYF
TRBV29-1 CSVEDRGNYGYTF
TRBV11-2 CASSLRTRGDSPLHF
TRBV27 CASSYYSGGHNEQFF
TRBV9 CASSVEKGASTDTQYF
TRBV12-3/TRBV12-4 CASSTGQRLEQYF
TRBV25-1 CASSRSAGTGGNRLTDTQYF